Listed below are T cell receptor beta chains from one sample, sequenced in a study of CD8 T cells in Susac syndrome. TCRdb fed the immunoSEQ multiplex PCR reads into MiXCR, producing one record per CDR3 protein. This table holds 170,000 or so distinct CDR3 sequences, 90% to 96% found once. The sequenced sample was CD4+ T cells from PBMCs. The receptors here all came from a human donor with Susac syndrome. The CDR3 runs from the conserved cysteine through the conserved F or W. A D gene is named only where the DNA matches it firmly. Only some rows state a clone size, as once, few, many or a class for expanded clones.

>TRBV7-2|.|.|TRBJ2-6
TGTGCCAGCAGCTTATTTCCTGGGGCCAACGTCCTGACTTTC
CASSLFPGANVLTF
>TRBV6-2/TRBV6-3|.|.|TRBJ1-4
TGTGCCAGCACCGCAGAGGTTGGGCGCTTGGTCTTTTTT
CASTAEVGRLVFF
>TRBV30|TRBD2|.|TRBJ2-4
TGTGCCTGGAGTAGCGGGAGCAAAAACATTCAGTACTTC
CAWSSGSKNIQYF
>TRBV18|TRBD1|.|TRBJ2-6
TGTGCCAGCTCTGACAGGGGGAATAGCGCTGGGGCCAACGTCCTGACTTTC
CASSDRGNSAGANVLTF
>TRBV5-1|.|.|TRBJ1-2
TGCGCCAGCAGCAATAACTATGGCTACACCTTC
CASSNNYGYTF
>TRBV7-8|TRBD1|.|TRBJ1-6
TGTGCCAGCAGCTACGACCGCTCCGGACAGGTTAATTCACCCCTCCACTTT
CASSYDRSGQVNSPLHF
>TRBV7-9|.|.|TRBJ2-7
TGTGCCAGCAGCTTAAAAGGACGTAATGTAGCCGAGCAGTACTTC
CASSLKGRNVAEQYF
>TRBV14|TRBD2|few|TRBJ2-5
TGTGCCAGCAGCCACCGACTAGCGGTCCAAGAGACCCAGTACTTC
CASSHRLAVQETQYF
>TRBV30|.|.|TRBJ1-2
TGTGCCTGGAGGGACTCCCGGAGGTCGTTTAGATCTAACTATGGCTACACCTTC
CAWRDSRRSFRSNYGYTF
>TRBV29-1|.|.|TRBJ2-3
TGCAGCGTGGCCGGGGATAGGGGCGGCACAGATACGCAGTATTTT
CSVAGDRGGTDTQYF
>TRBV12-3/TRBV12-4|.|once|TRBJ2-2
TGTGCCAGCAGCCGAGGGACATGGAACACCGGGGAGCTGTTTTTT
CASSRGTWNTGELFF
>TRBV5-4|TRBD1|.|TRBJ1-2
TGTGCCAGCAGCTCGGGACAGGGGCTAGGCTACACCTTC
CASSSGQGLGYTF
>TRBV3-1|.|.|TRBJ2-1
TGTGCCAGCAGCCAACAGGGGTTGGGCTCCTACAATGAGCAGTTCTTC
CASSQQGLGSYNEQFF
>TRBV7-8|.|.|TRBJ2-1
TGTGCCAGCAGCGCAGGGACGGGCTCCTACAATGAGCAGTTCTTC
CASSAGTGSYNEQFF
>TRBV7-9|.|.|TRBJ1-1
TGTGCCAGCAGCGCGCGAAGGACTGCCCTTGGCACTGAAGCTTTCTTT
CASSARRTALGTEAFF
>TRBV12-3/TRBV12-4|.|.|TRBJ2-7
TGTGCCAGCAGTTTATCCAGGGGCAACGAGCAGTACTTC
CASSLSRGNEQYF